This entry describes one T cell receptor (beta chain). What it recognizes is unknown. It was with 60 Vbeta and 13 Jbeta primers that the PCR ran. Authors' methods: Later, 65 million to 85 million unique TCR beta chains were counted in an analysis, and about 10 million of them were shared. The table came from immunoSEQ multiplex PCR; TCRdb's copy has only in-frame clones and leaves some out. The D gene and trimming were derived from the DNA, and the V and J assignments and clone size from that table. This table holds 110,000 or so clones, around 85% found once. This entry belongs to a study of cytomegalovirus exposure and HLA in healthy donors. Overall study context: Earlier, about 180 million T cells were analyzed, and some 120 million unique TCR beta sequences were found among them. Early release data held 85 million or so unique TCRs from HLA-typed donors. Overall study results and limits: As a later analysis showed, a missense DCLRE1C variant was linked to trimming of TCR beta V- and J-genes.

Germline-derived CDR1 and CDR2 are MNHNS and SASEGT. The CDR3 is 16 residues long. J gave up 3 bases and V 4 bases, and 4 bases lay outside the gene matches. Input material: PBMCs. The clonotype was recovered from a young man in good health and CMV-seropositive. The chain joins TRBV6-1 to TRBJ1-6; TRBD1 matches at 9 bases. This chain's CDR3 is CASSAGTGNYNSPLHF. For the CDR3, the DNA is TGTGCCAGCAGTGCCGGGACAGGGAACTATAATTCACCCCTCCACTTT.